One sample yielded the 30 T cell receptor beta chains listed below, sequenced in a study of blood T cells in healthy people across ages. Through a sample-barcoded 5' primer and a J-beta primer mix, a second PCR was run for about 7 to 12 cycles. TCRdb itself ran the 5' RACE reads through MiXCR, one entry per CDR3 protein. The repertoire holds approximately 770,000 distinct CDR3 sequences, with nearly 60% as singletons. Sequencing used blood. These receptors were obtained from a man aged 25 to 40 in good health.

This clonotype is a singleton in its sample. This chain connects TRBV7-9 to TRBJ2-2; D is uncertain. CDR3 length: 15 residues. Germline V gene lookup returns CDR1 SEHNR and CDR2 FQNEAQ (reference sequence). Trimming took off 5 bases at V and 4 bases at J, with 14 bases between the two ends. CDR3 nucleotide sequence: TGTGCCAGCAGCCCAGAAGGGCGGCCCACCGGGGAGCTGTTTTTT. Protein sequence: CASSPEGRPTGELFF.

V is TRBV9 and J is TRBJ2-1, with D perhaps TRBD2 (7 bases). The DNA end favors TRBJ2-7, so the J call may be wrong. The CDR3 totals 15 residues. Germline V gene lookup returns CDR1 SGDLS and CDR2 YYNGEE. This CDR3 reads CASSEEGGTYNEQYF. As DNA, the CDR3 is TGTGCCAGCAGTGAAGAGGGGGGGACCTACAATGAGCAGTACTTC.

The chain recombines TRBV28 with TRBJ2-5; D unclear. The CDR3 has 12 amino acids. Germline lookup yields CDR1 MDHEN and CDR2 SYDVKM. V was clipped by 5 bases and J by 4 bases, with 8 bases between them. CDR3 nucleotides: TGTGCCAGCAGTCCCCTCTCAGAGACCCAGTACTTC. It specifies CASSPLSETQYF.

This chain uses TRBV7-2 with TRBJ2-6, with TRBD1 as a possible D gene (5 bases). V shed 5 bases and J shed 2 bases, with 16 bases lying between them. CDR1 is SGHTA and CDR2 is FQGNSA in the germline V gene. The CDR3 covers 17 residues. This CDR3 reads CASSQVFGRAGANVLTF. As DNA, the CDR3 is TGTGCCAGCAGCCAAGTCTTTGGCAGGGCTGGGGCCAACGTCCTGACTTTC. The full variable domain, its missing parts supplied by reference TRBV7-2 and TRBJ2-6, is GAGVSQSPSNKVTEKGKDVELRCDPISGHTALYWYRQSLGQGLEFLIYFQGNSAPDKSGLPSDRFSAERTGGSVSTLTIQRTQQEDSAVYLCASSQVFGRAGANVLTFGAGSRLTVL.

This chain uses TRBV5-1 with TRBJ2-5; D call uncertain. Trimming removed 2 bases at V and 4 bases at J, with 12 bases between. CDR3 length equals 14 residues. Germline V CDR1 and CDR2: SGHRS, YFSETQ. CDR3 DNA: TGCGCCAGCAGCTTAGGGTACGGTGGAGAGACCCAGTACTTC. Translation: CASSLGYGGETQYF.

This sequence joins TRBV6-1 and TRBJ2-4; D is unclear. With the DNA end fitting TRBJ2-7 better, the J assignment may be wrong. Per the germline V gene, CDR1 is MNHNS and CDR2 is SASEGT. The CDR3 length is 15 residues. This chain's CDR3 is CASPGSAPRIYEQYF. CDR3 DNA sequence: TGTGCCAGCCCAGGTTCGGCCCCAAGGATCTACGAGCAGTACTTC.

This chain links TRBV29-1 with TRBJ2-4, with D unresolved. V was cut by 6 bases and J by 13 bases, with 28 bases left in between. Germline values: CDR1 SQVTM, CDR2 ANQGSEA. The CDR3 has 15 amino acids. The CDR3 sequence: CSVEWSWGSSSEQYF. DNA for the CDR3: TGCAGCGTCGAGTGGTCGTGGGGTTCTTCGAGTGAGCAGTACTTC.

Concerning this clonotype: Germline is not matched at one junction end, which may reflect a read error. The chain combines TRBV5-1 with TRBJ2-5; D is undetermined. The J call may be incorrect, as the DNA end agrees better with TRBJ2-7. The length of the CDR3 is 14 residues. Germline V lookup: CDR1 SGHRS, CDR2 YFSETQ. CDR3: CASGFSSVLDEQYF. The CDR3 DNA reads as TGCGCCAGCGGCTTTTCCTCAGTCCTGGACGAGCAGTACTTC.

This clonotype was observed a few times. The rearrangement links TRBV7-9 to TRBJ2-1, with 12 bases aligning to TRBD2. Trimming at V came to 1 base and at J to 7 bases, leaving 2 bases not matched to a gene. The CDR3 loop spans 15 amino acids. CDR1 SEHNR and CDR2 FQNEAQ come from the germline V gene (reference sequence). The CDR3 DNA reads TGTGCCAGCAGCTTAGTGGGGACTAGCGGGAATGAGCAGTTCTTC. As protein: CASSLVGTSGNEQFF.

The chain combines TRBV7-9 with TRBJ2-5; D gene uncertain. The V end lost 0 bases, the J end lost 11 bases, and 22 bases lay between the germline ends. Germline V gene lookup returns CDR1 SEHNR and CDR2 FQNEAQ (reference sequence). This CDR3 has 16 residues. In DNA, the CDR3 is TGTGCCAGCAGCTTAGCCCTAGTTGTTTCCTACAATGAGCAGTACTTC. Its translation is CASSLALVVSYNEQYF.

V and J are TRBV10-3 and TRBJ2-7, with D uncertain. Trimming took off 0 bases at V and 4 bases at J, with 7 bases between the two ends. The germline V gene has CDR1 ENHRY and CDR2 SYGVKD. The CDR3 is 13 residues long. The CDR3 spells CAISESTTYEQYF. CDR3 coding DNA: TGTGCCATCAGTGAGTCGACGACTTACGAGCAGTACTTC.

The chain is built from TRBV20-1 and TRBJ2-1, with D perhaps being TRBD1 or TRBD2 (5 bases each). The CDR3 length is 12 residues. The V end lost 4 bases, the J end lost 8 bases, and 12 bases lay between the germline ends. Germline V gene data show CDR1 as DFQATT and CDR2 as SNEGSKA (reference sequence). CDR3 sequence reads: CSAITQGDEQFF. The CDR3 DNA is TGCAGTGCTATCACCCAGGGAGATGAGCAGTTCTTC.

V gene TRBV29-1 combines with J gene TRBJ1-5; possible D gene TRBD1, 6 bases. The V end was cut by 1 base, the J end by 6 bases, with 10 bases between. Germline-derived CDR1 and CDR2 are SQVTM and ANQGSEA. This CDR3 is built from 13 residues. The CDR3 DNA is TGCAGCGTTGAAGCAGGGGTCGGTCAGCCCCAGCATTTT. Its translation is CSVEAGVGQPQHF.

The sample holds one count of this clonotype. The rearrangement links TRBV20-1 to TRBJ2-1; 8 bases align to TRBD2. V trimming: 3 bases; J trimming: 0 bases; junction bases outside the gene matches: 7. This CDR3 has 16 amino acids. Germline CDR1 is DFQATT and CDR2 is SNEGSKA (reference sequence). Written as DNA, the CDR3 is TGCAGTGCTAGGATCGGCGGGGGGAGCTCCTACAATGAGCAGTTCTTC. This translates into CSARIGGGSSYNEQFF.

The rearrangement uses TRBV19 and TRBJ2-1; 7 positions match TRBD2. The CDR3 has 14 amino acids. Per germline, CDR1 LNHDA and CDR2 SQIVND (reference sequence). V trimming: 8 bases; J trimming: 10 bases; junction bases outside the gene matches: 14. This chain's CDR3 is CASSDQLARREQFF. In nucleotides, the CDR3 is TGTGCCAGTTCCGACCAACTAGCGCGAAGGGAGCAGTTCTTC.

The chain employs TRBV5-1 and TRBJ2-4; D unresolved. The CDR3 consists of 12 residues. CDR1 SGHRS and CDR2 YFSETQ come from the germline V gene. Trimming removed 0 bases at V and 8 bases at J, with 6 bases between. CDR3 nucleotides: TGCGCCAGCAGCTTGGGTGGTGACATTCAGTACTTC. Translating gives CASSLGGDIQYF.

The chain has TRBV20-1 and TRBJ1-1; 8 nucleotides line up with TRBD1. The CDR3 spans 14 residues. J lost 4 bases, V lost 4 bases, and 8 bases had no gene match. The germline V gene encodes CDR1 DFQATT and CDR2 SNEGSKA (reference sequence). Here the CDR3 DNA reads TGCAGTGCTACTACACAGGGGGTTGGCACTGAAGCTTTCTTT. It yields the protein CSATTQGVGTEAFF.

The chain uses TRBV7-9 and TRBJ2-7; D perhaps matches TRBD1 (6 bases). Germline CDR1 and CDR2: SEHNR and FQNEAQ (reference sequence). The CDR3 length is 13 residues. The germline V and J ends were trimmed by 6 bases and 3 bases, with 12 bases remaining between them. The CDR3 protein is CASSLQGVYEQYF. The CDR3 DNA reads as TGTGCCAGCAGTTTACAGGGCGTCTACGAGCAGTACTTC.

In its sample, this clonotype was seen many times. This sequence joins TRBV29-1 and TRBJ1-2, with a weak D call TRBD1 (6 bases). This CDR3 has 11 residues. CDR1 and CDR2 from the germline V gene are SQVTM and ANQGSEA. V was pared by 5 bases and J by 7 bases, with 11 bases between. As DNA, the CDR3 is TGCAGCGTTCGACAGGTCTCTGGCTACACCTTC. This gives the protein CSVRQVSGYTF.

The chain recombines TRBV6-5 with TRBJ2-5; a weak D match, TRBD2 (6 bases). V shed 5 bases and J shed 1 base, with 14 bases lying between them. The CDR3 has 15 residues. Germline CDR1 and CDR2: MNHEY and SVGAGI. CDR3 nucleotide sequence: TGTGCCAGCAGTCGGGACTCCTCCTCCCAAGAGACCCAGTACTTC. This codes for CASSRDSSSQETQYF.

This chain uses TRBV20-1 with TRBJ2-1; D not resolved. The CDR3 loop spans 14 amino acids. V dropped 5 bases and J dropped 5 bases, with 16 bases sitting between them. Germline-derived CDR1 and CDR2 are DFQATT and SNEGSKA (reference sequence). CDR3 bases: TGCAGTGCTCCACCGGCCCAAAGGGACAATGAGCAGTTCTTC. Protein sequence: CSAPPAQRDNEQFF.

J is TRBJ2-1 and V is TRBV9, with 10 bases matching TRBD2. The CDR3 has 18 residues. The trim removed 4 bases at V and 7 bases at J, leaving 17 bases unmatched. The V gene's germline CDR1 is SGDLS and CDR2 YYNGEE. This chain's CDR3 is CASSLAASTSGIRNEQFF. The CDR3 nucleotides read TGTGCCAGCAGCCTAGCAGCGTCTACTAGCGGGATTCGTAATGAGCAGTTCTTC.

Written as DNA, the CDR3 is TGTGCCAGCAGCCAAGAGTCTGGCTATGGCTACACCTTC. Its protein is CASSQESGYGYTF. The J gene is TRBJ1-2, the V gene TRBV3-1, with D uncertain. Germline V CDR1 and CDR2: LGHDT, YNNKEL (reference sequence). V lost 0 bases, J lost 4 bases, and 6 bases lay in between. This CDR3 region has 13 residues.

This clonotype was recorded a few times. The chain links TRBV4-2 to TRBJ1-2; TRBD1 matches 8 bases. There are 14 residues in the CDR3. Germline V gene data show CDR1 as LGHNA and CDR2 as YNFKEQ. V dropped 3 bases and J dropped 3; count of bases not matched to a gene: 3. CDR3 in DNA: TGTGCCAGCAGCCAGGCGACAGGGGACTATGGCTACACCTTC. Translation: CASSQATGDYGYTF.

This clonotype has just a few counts. The chain recombines TRBV15 with TRBJ2-1, with 7 bases aligning to TRBD2. This CDR3 spans 17 amino acids. V was pared by 0 bases and J by 0 bases, with 5 bases of the junction left unmatched. Per the germline V gene, CDR1 is LNHNV and CDR2 is YYDKDF (reference sequence). The chain's CDR3 is CATSRELAASSYNEQFF. CDR3 coding DNA: TGTGCCACCAGCAGAGAGCTAGCGGCAAGCTCCTACAATGAGCAGTTCTTC.

The genes are TRBV4-1 and TRBJ1-2; D call uncertain. The CDR3 length is 13 residues. The V and J ends lost 2 bases and 2 bases respectively, with 6 bases between them. From germline, CDR1 is MGHRA and CDR2 YSYEKL. The CDR3 DNA reads TGCGCCAGCAGCCAATGGGAAAACTATGGCTACACCTTC. It specifies CASSQWENYGYTF.

This clonotype was seen a few times. The chain's CDR3 is CASSSIQETQYF. In DNA form, the CDR3 reads TGTGCCAGCAGCTCTATACAAGAGACCCAGTACTTC. The chain couples TRBV13 to TRBJ2-5; D not resolved. The V gene's germline CDR1 is PRHDT and CDR2 FYEKMQ (reference sequence). V was cut by 4 bases and J by 2 bases, with 5 bases left in between. The CDR3 spans 12 residues.

CDR3 coding DNA: TGTGCCAGCAGCGCGCGGAGTATCCCGGGACAGGGCGCGAATGAGCAGTTCTTC. The encoded protein is CASSARSIPGQGANEQFF. This sequence joins TRBV9 and TRBJ2-1, with 9 nucleotides matching TRBD1. Germline V gene sequence: CDR1 SGDLS, CDR2 YYNGEE. CDR3 length: 18 amino acids. The junction had 17 bases not matched to a gene; V was cut back by 3 bases and J by 7 bases.

This clonotype has a handful of counts. The chain couples TRBV29-1 to TRBJ2-1; no clear D. The CDR3 runs to 16 residues. Germline CDR1 reads SQVTM; CDR2 reads ANQGSEA. V was pared by 3 bases and J by 5 bases, with 20 bases between. The CDR3 here is CSVDGETAVPHNEQFF. In DNA form, the CDR3 reads TGCAGCGTTGATGGAGAAACTGCGGTACCTCACAATGAGCAGTTCTTC.

This clonotype was seen many times. This chain connects TRBV7-8 to TRBJ2-7, with D unclear. V dropped 3 bases and J dropped 7 bases, with 10 bases sitting between them. Per the germline V gene, CDR1 is SGHVS and CDR2 is FQNEAQ. There are 12 residues in the CDR3. CDR3 DNA sequence: TGTGCCAGCAGCTTTTTCACCTCAGAGCAGTACTTC. It codes for CASSFFTSEQYF.